Following are 8 T cell receptor beta chains from one sample sequenced in a study of human T cells and chemical hapten exposure (dated by TCRdb to the early 2020s). This sample's time point label indicates: pre-sensitization, week 0. The meaning of the sample's treatment or condition label: therapeutic diphenylcyclopropenone sensitization with weekly scalp DPC. The library was prepared using RACE. The sample was run on a NextSeq 500. In TCRdb, the public reads were trimmed at Q25 with fastp and aligned with MiXCR, with productive beta chains retained. One record per CDR3 amino acid sequence lists the most common genes and DNA. For this sample there are tens of thousands of distinct CDR3 sequences; roughly a tenth appear just once. Approximately 6.3% of the sample rests with the top ten. The material was whole blood, obtained in connection with sensitization to the hapten diphenylcyclopropenone (DPC). Receptor source: a young man with alopecia areata. Some clones in this sample may be carry-over from other donors' samples.

V is TRBV11-2 and J is TRBJ1-2; 9 nucleotides match TRBD1. The germline V gene encodes CDR1 SGHAT and CDR2 FQNNGV. V was clipped by 7 bases and J by 5 bases; unmatched bases: 8. The CDR3 loop spans 14 amino acids. The CDR3 protein is CASINMDRGYGYTF. The DNA for the CDR3 is TGTGCCAGCATCAATATGGACAGGGGTTATGGCTACACCTTC.

This clonotype was counted many times. The chain is built from TRBV12-3 or TRBV12-4 and TRBJ2-5, with 7 bases matching TRBD2. The V segment lost 1 base and the J segment 2 bases; nucleotides outside the gene matches: 1. CDR3 length: 14 amino acids. The CDR3 DNA follows: TGTGCCAGCAGTTTAGTCGGGGGGCAAGAGACCCAGTACTTC. This codes for CASSLVGGQETQYF.

This chain connects TRBV6-1 to TRBJ2-7, with 7 positions matching TRBD1. The CDR3 has 14 residues. Per germline, CDR1 MNHNS and CDR2 SASEGT. The junction had 10 bases not matched to a gene; V was cut back by 6 bases and J by 5 bases. CDR3 nucleotide sequence: TGTGCCAGCAGCGCGACAGGGCGGCAAAACGAGCAGTACGTC. As protein: CASSATGRQNEQYV.

This clonotype was picked up a small number of times. V usage is TRBV12-3 or TRBV12-4 and J usage is TRBJ1-6, with 7 bases aligning to TRBD1. The junction had 9 bases not matched to a gene; V was cut back by 6 bases and J by 7 bases. The CDR3 covers 15 residues. DNA of the CDR3: TGTGCCAGCAGAGCCTCAGGGGGAGAGAATTCACCCCTCCACTTT. Protein sequence: CASRASGGENSPLHF.

This clonotype was picked up many times. The CDR3 region is CASSLELQDNEQFF. The DNA for the CDR3 is TGCGCCAGCAGCTTGGAACTGCAAGACAATGAGCAGTTCTTC. This chain connects TRBV5-1 to TRBJ2-1; no clear D gene. This CDR3 contains 14 residues. CDR1 is SGHRS and CDR2 is YFSETQ in the germline V gene. Trimming pared 0 bases from V and 5 bases from J, leaving 9 bases between.

This clonotype was seen repeatedly, ten times or more. The chain couples TRBV28 to TRBJ1-2; D is perhaps TRBD1 (6 bases). Deletions cut 1 base from V and 1 base from J, with 7 bases between. This CDR3 comprises 14 residues. Germline CDR1 and CDR2: MDHEN and SYDVKM. The CDR3 loop is CASSLSDSNYGYTF. Written as DNA, the CDR3 is TGTGCCAGCAGTTTATCGGACAGTAACTATGGCTACACCTTC.

The chain uses TRBV7-9 and TRBJ1-5; 7 bases map to TRBD1. The junction had 10 bases not matched to a gene; V was cut back by 3 bases and J by 5 bases. Germline assignment: CDR1 SEHNR and CDR2 FQNEAQ (reference sequence). The CDR3 contains 16 residues. The CDR3: CASSFGPTGTYQPQHF. CDR3 DNA: TGTGCCAGCAGCTTTGGACCGACAGGGACTTATCAGCCCCAGCATTTT.

This rearrangement joins TRBV5-6 to TRBJ2-7; perhaps TRBD1 as D (6 bases). The V gene's germline CDR1 is SGHDT and CDR2 YYEEEE. CDR3 length: 14 amino acids. Trimming removed 4 bases from V and 0 bases from J, with 11 bases in between. The CDR3 protein is CASSAGVSSYEQYF. CDR3 DNA sequence: TGTGCCAGCAGCGCAGGGGTTAGCTCCTACGAGCAGTACTTC.